The text below deals with one TCR beta chain. Antigen: not known. The data derive from a study of cytomegalovirus exposure and HLA in healthy donors. The CDR3 extends over 16 amino acids. The germline CDR1 and CDR2 sequences are LGHNA and YSLEER. The V end lost 0 bases, the J end lost 1 base, and 10 bases lay between the germline ends. Study-level points and caveats: Researchers catalogued some 160 TCR beta chains as cytomegalovirus-associated. Later on, an analysis tied around 17,000 TCR beta sequences to HLA alleles at 0.05 false discovery rate. Later analysis identified a missense DCLRE1C variant that was linked to TCR beta V- and J-gene trimming. In an earlier analysis, most TCR beta V segments were productive about 87% or about 30% of the time.

The PCR ran on 60 Vbeta and 13 Jbeta primers. Libraries were prepared by immunoSEQ multiplex PCR; TCRdb keeps only in-frame clonotypes and omits some of them. The repertoire consists of about 170,000 clones, with roughly 67% occurring once and the leading ten covering roughly 5.2%. Sample: PBMCs. This receptor was taken from a woman under 30 in good health and CMV-seropositive. The rearrangement uses TRBV4-3 and TRBJ2-1; D is uncertain. The CDR3 is CASSQDKTGSYNEQFF. The CDR3 coding sequence is TGCGCCAGCAGCCAAGATAAGACGGGTTCCTACAATGAGCAGTTCTTC.